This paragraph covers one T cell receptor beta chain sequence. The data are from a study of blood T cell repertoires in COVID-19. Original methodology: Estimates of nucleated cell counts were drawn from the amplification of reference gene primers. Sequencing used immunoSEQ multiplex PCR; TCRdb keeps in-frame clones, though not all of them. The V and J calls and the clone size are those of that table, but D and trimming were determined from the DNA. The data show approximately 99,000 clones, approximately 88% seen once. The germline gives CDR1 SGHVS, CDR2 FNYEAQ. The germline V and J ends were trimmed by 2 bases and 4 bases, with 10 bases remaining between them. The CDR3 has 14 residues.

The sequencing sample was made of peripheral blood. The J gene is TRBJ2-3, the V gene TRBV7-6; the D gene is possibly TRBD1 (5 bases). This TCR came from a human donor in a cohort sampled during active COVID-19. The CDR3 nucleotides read TGTGCCAGCAGCTTAAAGGGGTGGGCAGATACGCAGTATTTT. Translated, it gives CASSLKGWADTQYF.